The 3 T cell receptor beta chains in this list originate from one sample, sequenced in a study of blood T cell repertoires in COVID-19 (dated by TCRdb to 2018 to 2020). The receptor library was made with the immunoSEQ multiplex PCR assay. TCRdb re-hosts the immuneACCESS table, in-frame sequences only. Its copies lack some clones; in the studies checked, an unresolved V gene accounts for under half of them, and the cause for the rest is not known. Across this sample there are 55,000 or so clones, with over 75% seen only once. In total, the top ten clones hold approximately 6% of the sample. Sequencing was carried out using peripheral blood. The receptors were sampled from a man aged 40-55 years with acute or convalescent COVID-19.

The chain couples TRBV1 to TRBJ2-7; the DNA was not compared with TRBD2, the D call given in the table. TRBV1 constitutes a pseudogene. CDR3 length equals 16 residues. As DNA, the CDR3 is TGCACCAGCAGCACATGTCTAGCGGGAGGCCTGGACGAGCAGTACTTC. Translating it yields CTSSTCLAGGLDEQYF.

This clone was found once. The V call is TRBV7-8, the J call TRBJ2-4, with 7 positions matching TRBD1. Germline lookup yields CDR1 SGHVS and CDR2 FQNEAQ. Trimming took 5 bases from V and 6 from J; bases not matched to a gene: 4. The CDR3 is 13 amino acids. CDR3 sequence (DNA): TGTGCCAGCAGCCGGGACAGTACAAACATTCAGTACTTC. Protein sequence: CASSRDSTNIQYF.

The chain carries TRBV11-1 and TRBJ2-1, with D possibly being TRBD2 (5 bases). Germline CDR1 SGHAT, CDR2 FQDESV (reference sequence). The CDR3 length is 13 residues. V shed 0 bases and J shed 9 bases, with 9 bases lying between them. The DNA for the CDR3 is TGTGCCAGCAGCTTAGCCGAGGGAATTGAGCAGTTCTTC. Protein product: CASSLAEGIEQFF.